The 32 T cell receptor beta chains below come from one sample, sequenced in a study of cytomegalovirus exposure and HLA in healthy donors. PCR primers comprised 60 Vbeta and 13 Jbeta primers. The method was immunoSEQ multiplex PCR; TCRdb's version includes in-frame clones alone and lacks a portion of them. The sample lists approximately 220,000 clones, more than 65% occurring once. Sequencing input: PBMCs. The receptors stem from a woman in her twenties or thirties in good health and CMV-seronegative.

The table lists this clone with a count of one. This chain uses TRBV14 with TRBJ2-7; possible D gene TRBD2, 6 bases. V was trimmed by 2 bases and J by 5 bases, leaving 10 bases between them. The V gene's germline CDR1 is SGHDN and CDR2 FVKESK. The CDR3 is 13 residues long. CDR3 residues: CASSQSRGNEQYF. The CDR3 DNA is TGTGCCAGCAGCCAAAGTCGGGGGAACGAGCAGTACTTC.

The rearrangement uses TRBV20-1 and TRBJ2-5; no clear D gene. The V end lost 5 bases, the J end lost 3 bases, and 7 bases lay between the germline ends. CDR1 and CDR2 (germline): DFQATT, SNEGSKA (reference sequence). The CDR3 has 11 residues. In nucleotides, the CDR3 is TGCAGTGCTGGGCAGGAAGAGACCCAGTACTTC. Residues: CSAGQEETQYF.

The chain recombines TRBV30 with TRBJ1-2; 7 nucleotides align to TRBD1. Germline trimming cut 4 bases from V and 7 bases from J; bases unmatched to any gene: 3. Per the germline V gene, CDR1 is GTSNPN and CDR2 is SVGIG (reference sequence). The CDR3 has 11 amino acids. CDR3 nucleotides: TGTGCCTGGAACAGGGGAGGTGGCTACACCTTC. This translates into CAWNRGGGYTF.

The CDR3 here is CASSEVRGSQPQHF. The CDR3 region has the DNA TGTGCCAGTAGTGAGGTTAGAGGCTCTCAGCCCCAGCATTTT. The chain couples TRBV19 to TRBJ1-5, with no clear D. The V gene lost 5 bases and the J gene lost 6 bases, with 14 bases spanning the gap. This CDR3 comprises 14 residues. Per germline, CDR1 LNHDA and CDR2 SQIVND (reference sequence).

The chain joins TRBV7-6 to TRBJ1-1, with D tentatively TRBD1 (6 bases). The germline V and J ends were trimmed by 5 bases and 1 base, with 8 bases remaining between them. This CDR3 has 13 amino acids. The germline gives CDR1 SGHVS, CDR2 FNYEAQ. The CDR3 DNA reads TGTGCCAGCAGCCGGACAGCGAACACTGAAGCTTTCTTT. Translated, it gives CASSRTANTEAFF.

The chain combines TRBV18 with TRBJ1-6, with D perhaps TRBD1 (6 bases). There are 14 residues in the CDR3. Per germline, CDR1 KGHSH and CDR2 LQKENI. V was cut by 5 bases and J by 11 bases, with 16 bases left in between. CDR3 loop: CASSYGQQFAPLHF. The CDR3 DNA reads TGTGCCAGCTCATACGGACAGCAATTCGCACCCCTCCACTTT.

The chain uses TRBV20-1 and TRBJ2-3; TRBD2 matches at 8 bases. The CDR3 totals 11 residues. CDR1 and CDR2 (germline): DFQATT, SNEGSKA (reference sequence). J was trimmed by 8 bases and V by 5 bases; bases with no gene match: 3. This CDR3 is CSARAGGTQYF. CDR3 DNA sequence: TGCAGTGCTCGGGCGGGGGGTACGCAGTATTTT.

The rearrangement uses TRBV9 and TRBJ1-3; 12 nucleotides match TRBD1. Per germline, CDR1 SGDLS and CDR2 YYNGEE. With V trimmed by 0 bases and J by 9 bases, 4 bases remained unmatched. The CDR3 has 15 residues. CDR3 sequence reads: CASSVGGQGASTIYF. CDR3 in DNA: TGTGCCAGCAGCGTAGGGGGACAGGGGGCGTCCACCATATATTTT.

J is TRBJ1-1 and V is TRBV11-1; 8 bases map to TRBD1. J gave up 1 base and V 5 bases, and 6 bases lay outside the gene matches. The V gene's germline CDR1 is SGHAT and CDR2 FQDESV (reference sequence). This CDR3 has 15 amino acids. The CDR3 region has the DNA TGTGCCAGCAGCCAAGGACAGGGAAGGAACACTGAAGCTTTCTTT. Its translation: CASSQGQGRNTEAFF.

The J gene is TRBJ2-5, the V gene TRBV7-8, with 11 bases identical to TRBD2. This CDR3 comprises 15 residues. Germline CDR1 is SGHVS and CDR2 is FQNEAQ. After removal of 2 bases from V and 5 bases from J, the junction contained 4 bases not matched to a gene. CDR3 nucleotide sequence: TGTGCCAGCAGCTTACCTAGCGGGAGGTTGGAGACCCAGTACTTC. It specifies CASSLPSGRLETQYF. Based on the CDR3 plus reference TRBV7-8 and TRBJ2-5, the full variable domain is GAGVSQSPRYKVAKRGQDVALRCDPISGHVSLFWYQQALGQGPEFLTYFQNEAQLDKSGLPSDRFFAERPEGSVSTLKIQRTQQEDSAVYLCASSLPSGRLETQYFGPGTRLLVL.

CDR3: CSVEGGTLPGTQYF. Written as DNA, the CDR3 is TGCAGCGTTGAAGGCGGAACCCTCCCCGGGACCCAGTACTTC. J is TRBJ2-5 and V is TRBV29-1; D gene ambiguous. The CDR3 is 14 residues long. The germline V gene has CDR1 SQVTM and CDR2 ANQGSEA. Trimming left V 1 base short and J 7 bases short, with 16 bases between.

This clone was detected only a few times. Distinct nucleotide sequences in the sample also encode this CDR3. This CDR3 reads CASSVEGGGTDTQYF. CDR3 coding DNA: TGTGCCAGCAGCGTAGAAGGGGGCGGCACAGATACGCAGTATTTT. The V gene is TRBV9, the J gene TRBJ2-3; TRBD1 matches at 7 bases. The junction had 2 bases not matched to a gene; V was cut back by 0 bases and J by 1 base. CDR1 is SGDLS and CDR2 is YYNGEE in the germline V gene. CDR3 size: 15 residues.

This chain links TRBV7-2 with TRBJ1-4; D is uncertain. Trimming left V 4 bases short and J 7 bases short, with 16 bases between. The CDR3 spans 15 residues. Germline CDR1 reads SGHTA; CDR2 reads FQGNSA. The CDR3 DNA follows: TGTGCCAGCAGCTCCGCGCCTAGGCGGGGTGAAAAACTGTTTTTT. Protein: CASSSAPRRGEKLFF.

CDR3 nucleotide sequence: TGTGCCAGCAGTGTCGCCGGGACAGGCGCCTCCTACGAGCAGTACTTC. Amino acid sequence: CASSVAGTGASYEQYF. V gene TRBV27 combines with J gene TRBJ2-7; 8 bases map to TRBD1. Germline V gene lookup returns CDR1 MNHEY and CDR2 SMNVEV (reference sequence). The junction had 9 bases not matched to a gene; V was cut back by 5 bases and J by 0 bases. CDR3 length: 16 residues.

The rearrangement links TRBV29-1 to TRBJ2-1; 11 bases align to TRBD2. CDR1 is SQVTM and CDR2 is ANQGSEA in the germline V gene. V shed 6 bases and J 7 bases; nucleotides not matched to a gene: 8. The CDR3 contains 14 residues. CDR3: CSVGIAGGPNEQFF. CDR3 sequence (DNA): TGCAGCGTAGGTATAGCGGGAGGGCCGAATGAGCAGTTCTTC.

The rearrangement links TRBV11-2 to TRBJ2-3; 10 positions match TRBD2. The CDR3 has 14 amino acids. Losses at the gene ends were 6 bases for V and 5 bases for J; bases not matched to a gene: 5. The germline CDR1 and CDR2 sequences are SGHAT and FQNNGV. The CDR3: CASSGTSDGDTQYF. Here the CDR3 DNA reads TGTGCCAGCAGTGGGACTAGCGATGGAGATACGCAGTATTTT.

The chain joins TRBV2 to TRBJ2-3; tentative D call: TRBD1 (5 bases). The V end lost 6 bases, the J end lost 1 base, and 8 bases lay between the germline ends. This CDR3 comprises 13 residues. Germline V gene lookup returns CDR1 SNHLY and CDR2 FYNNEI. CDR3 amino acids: CASRVGGTDTQYF. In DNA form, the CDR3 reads TGTGCCAGCAGGGTAGGGGGCACAGATACGCAGTATTTT. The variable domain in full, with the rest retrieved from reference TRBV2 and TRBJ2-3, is EPEVTQTPSHQVTQMGQEVILRCVPISNHLYFYWYRQILGQKVEFLVSFYNNEISEKSEIFDDQFSVERPDGSNFTLKIRSTKLEDSAMYFCASRVGGTDTQYFGPGTRLTVL.

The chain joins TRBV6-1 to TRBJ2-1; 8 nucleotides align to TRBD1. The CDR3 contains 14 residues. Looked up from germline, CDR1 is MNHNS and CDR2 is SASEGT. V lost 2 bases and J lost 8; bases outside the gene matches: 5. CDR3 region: CASSEHPGGDEQFF. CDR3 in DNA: TGTGCCAGCAGTGAACACCCAGGGGGCGATGAGCAGTTCTTC.

CDR3 in amino acids: CASSRTSGGANEQFF. As DNA, the CDR3 is TGTGCCAGCAGCAGGACTAGCGGGGGGGCAAATGAGCAGTTCTTC. V and J are TRBV7-9 and TRBJ2-1; 15 positions match TRBD2. V shed 5 bases and J 7 bases; nucleotides not matched to a gene: 3. There are 15 residues in the CDR3. The germline CDR1 and CDR2 sequences are SEHNR and FQNEAQ (reference sequence). The full variable domain, in which reference TRBV7-9 and TRBJ2-1 provide the parts outside the CDR3, is DTGVSQNPRHKITKRGQNVTFRCDPISEHNRLYWYRQTLGQGPEFLTYFQNEAQLEKSRLLSDRFSAERPKGSFSTLEIQRTEQGDSAMYLCASSRTSGGANEQFFGPGTRLTVL.

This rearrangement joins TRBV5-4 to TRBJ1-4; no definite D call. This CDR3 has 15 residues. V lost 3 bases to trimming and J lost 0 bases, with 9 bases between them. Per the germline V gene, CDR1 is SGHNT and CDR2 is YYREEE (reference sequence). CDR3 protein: CASSSKLATNEKLFF. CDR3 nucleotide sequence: TGTGCCAGCAGCTCGAAACTTGCAACTAATGAAAAACTGTTTTTT.

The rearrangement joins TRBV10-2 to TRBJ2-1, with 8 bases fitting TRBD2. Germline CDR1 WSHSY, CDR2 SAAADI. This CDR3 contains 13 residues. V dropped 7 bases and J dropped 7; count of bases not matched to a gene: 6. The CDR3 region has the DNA TGCGCCAGCACAGCGGGGGCTCTAAATGAGCAGTTCTTC. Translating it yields CASTAGALNEQFF.

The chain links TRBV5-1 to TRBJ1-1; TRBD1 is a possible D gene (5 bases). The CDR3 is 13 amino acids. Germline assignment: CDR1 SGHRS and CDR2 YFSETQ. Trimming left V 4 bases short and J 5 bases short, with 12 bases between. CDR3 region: CASSPGGRTEAFF. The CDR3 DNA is TGCGCCAGCAGCCCCGGGGGAAGGACTGAAGCTTTCTTT.

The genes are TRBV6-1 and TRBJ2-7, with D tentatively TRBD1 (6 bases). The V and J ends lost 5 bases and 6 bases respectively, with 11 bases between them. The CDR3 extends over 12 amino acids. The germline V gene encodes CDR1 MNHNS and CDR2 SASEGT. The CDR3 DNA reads TGTGCCAGCAGTATACAGGGTGGCGAGCAGTACTTC. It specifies CASSIQGGEQYF.

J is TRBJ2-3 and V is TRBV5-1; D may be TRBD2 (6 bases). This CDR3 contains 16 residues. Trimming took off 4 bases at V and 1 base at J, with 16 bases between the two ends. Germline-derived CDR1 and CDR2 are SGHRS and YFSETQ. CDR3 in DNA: TGCGCCAGCAGCCCCGCCGCGGGCGGGGGCACAGATACGCAGTATTTT. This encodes CASSPAAGGGTDTQYF.

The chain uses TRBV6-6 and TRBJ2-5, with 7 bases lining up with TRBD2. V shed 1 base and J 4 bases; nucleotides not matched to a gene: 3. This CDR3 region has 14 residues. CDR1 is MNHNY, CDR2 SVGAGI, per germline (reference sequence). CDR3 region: CASSYLPSGETQYF. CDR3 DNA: TGTGCCAGCAGTTACTTACCTAGCGGAGAGACCCAGTACTTC.

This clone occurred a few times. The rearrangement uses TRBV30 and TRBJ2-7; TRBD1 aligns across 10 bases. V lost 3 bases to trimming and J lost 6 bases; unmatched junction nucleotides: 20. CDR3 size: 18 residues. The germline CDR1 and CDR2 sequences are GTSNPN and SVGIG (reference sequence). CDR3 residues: CAWSETIRPGQGLPEQYF. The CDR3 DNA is TGTGCCTGGAGCGAAACGATCCGACCGGGACAGGGGTTACCCGAGCAGTACTTC.

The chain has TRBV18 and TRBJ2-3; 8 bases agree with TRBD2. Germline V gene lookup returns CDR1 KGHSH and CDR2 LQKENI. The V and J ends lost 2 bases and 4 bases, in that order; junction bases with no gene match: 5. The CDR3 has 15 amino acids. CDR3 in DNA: TGTGCCAGCTCACCAAACGGGGGGGCGGCAGATACGCAGTATTTT. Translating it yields CASSPNGGAADTQYF.

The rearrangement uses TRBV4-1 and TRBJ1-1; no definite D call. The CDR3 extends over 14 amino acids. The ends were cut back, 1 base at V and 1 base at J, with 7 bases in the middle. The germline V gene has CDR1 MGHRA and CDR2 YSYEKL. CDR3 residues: CASSQGAANTEAFF. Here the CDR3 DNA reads TGCGCCAGCAGCCAAGGGGCAGCGAACACTGAAGCTTTCTTT.

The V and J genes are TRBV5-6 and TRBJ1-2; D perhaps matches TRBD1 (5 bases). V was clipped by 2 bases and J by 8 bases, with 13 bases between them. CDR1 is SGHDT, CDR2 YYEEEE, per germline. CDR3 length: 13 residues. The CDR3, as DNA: TGTGCCAGCAGCTTTGGGGCTACCCGGGGCTACACCTTC. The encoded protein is CASSFGATRGYTF.

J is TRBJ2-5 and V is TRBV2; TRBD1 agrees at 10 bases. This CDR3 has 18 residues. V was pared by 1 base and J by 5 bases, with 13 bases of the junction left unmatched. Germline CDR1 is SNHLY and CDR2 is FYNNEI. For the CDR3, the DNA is TGTGCCAGCAGTGAAGGGGTATTGGGGGGACAGGGGCTGGAGACCCAGTACTTC. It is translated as CASSEGVLGGQGLETQYF.

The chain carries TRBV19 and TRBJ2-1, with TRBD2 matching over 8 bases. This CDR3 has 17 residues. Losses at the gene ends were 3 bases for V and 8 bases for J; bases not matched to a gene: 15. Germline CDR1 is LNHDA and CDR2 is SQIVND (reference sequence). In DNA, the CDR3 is TGTGCCAGTAGTATTCAGGCGGGAGGCAAATTAGGTGATGAGCAGTTCTTC. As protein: CASSIQAGGKLGDEQFF.

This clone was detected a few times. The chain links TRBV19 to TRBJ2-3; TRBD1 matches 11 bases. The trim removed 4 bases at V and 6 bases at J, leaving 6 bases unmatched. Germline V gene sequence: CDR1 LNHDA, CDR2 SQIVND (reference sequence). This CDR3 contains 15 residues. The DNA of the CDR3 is TGTGCCAGTAGTAGAGGACAGGGGGCTATGGATACGCAGTATTTT. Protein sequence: CASSRGQGAMDTQYF.